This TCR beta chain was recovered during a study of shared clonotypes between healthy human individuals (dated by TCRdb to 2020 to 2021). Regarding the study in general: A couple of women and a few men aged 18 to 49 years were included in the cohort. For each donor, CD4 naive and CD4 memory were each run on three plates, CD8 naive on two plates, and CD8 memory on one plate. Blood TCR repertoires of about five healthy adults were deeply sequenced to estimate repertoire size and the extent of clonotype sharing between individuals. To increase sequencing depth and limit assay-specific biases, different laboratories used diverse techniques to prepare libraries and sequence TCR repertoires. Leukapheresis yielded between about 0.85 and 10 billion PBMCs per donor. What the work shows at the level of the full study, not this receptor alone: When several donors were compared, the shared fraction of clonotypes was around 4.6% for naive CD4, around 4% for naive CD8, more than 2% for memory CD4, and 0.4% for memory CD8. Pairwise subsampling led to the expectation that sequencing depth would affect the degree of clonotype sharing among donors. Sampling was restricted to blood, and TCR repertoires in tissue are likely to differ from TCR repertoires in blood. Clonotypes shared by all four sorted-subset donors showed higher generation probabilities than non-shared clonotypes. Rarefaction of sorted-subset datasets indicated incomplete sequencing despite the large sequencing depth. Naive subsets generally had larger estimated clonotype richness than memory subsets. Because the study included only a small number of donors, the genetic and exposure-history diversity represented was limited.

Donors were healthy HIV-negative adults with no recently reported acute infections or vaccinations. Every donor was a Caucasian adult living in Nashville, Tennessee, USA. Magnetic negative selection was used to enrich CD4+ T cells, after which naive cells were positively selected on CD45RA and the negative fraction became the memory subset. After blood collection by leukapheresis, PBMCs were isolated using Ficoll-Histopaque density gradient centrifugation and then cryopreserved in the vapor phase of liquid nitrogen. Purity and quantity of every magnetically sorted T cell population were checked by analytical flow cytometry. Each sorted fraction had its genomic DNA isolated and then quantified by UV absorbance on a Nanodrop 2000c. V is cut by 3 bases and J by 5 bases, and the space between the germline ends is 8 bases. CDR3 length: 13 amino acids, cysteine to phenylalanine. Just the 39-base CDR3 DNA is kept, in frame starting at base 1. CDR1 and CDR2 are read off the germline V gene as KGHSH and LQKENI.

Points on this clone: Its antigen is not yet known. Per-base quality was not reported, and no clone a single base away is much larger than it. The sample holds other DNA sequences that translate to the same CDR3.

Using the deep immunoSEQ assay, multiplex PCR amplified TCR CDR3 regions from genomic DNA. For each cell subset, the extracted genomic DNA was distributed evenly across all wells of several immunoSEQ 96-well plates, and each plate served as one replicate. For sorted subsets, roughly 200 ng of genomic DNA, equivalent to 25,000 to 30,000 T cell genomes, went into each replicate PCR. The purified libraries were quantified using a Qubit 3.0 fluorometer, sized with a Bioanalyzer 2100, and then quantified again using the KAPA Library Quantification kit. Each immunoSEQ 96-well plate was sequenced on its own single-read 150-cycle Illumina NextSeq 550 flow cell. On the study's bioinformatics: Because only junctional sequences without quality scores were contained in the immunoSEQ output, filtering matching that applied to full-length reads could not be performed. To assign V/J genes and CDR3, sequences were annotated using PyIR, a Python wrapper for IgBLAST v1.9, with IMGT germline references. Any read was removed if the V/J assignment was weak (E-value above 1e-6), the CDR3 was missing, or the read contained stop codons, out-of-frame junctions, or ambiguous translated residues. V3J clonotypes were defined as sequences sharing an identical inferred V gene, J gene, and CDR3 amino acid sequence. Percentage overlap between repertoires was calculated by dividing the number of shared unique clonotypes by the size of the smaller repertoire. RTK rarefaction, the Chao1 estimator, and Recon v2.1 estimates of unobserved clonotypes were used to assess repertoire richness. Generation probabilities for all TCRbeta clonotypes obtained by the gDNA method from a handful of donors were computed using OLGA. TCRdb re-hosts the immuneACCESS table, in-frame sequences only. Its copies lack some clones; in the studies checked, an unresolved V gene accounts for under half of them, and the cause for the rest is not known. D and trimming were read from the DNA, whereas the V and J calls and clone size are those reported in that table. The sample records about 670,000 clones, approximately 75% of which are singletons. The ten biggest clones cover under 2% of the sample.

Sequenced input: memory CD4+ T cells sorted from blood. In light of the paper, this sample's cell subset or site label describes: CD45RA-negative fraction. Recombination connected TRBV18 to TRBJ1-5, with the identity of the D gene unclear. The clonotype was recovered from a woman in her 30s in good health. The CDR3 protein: CASSPGEHQPQHF. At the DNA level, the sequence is TGTGCCAGCTCACCGGGAGAACATCAGCCCCAGCATTTT. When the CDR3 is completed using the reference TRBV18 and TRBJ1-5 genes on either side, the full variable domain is NAGVMQNPRHLVRRRGQEARLRCSPMKGHSHVYWYRQLPEEGLKFMVYLQKENIIDESGMPKERFSAEFPKEGPSILRIQQVVRGDSAAYFCASSPGEHQPQHFGDGTRLSIL.